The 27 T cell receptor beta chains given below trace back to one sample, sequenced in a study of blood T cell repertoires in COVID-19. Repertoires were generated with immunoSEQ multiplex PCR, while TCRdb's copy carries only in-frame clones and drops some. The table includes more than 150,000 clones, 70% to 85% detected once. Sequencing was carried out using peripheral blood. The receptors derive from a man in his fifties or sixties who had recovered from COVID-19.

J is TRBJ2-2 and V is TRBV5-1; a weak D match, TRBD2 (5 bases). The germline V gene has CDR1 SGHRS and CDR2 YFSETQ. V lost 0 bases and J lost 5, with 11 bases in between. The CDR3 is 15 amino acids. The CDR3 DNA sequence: TGCGCCAGCAGCTTGGTATCCGCGGGTACCGGGGAGCTGTTTTTT. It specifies CASSLVSAGTGELFF.

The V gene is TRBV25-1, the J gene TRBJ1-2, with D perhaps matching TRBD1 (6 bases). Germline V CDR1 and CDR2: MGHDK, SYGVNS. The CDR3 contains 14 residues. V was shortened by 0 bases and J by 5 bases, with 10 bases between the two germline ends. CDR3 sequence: CASSEYSRGYGYTF. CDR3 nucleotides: TGTGCCAGCAGTGAATACTCCAGGGGATATGGCTACACCTTC.

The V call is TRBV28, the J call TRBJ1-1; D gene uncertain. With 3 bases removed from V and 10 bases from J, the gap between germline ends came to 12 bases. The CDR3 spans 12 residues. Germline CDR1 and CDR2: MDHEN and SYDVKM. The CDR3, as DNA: TGTGCCAGCAGTTTTCACGTCTTCGGAGCTTTCTTT. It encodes CASSFHVFGAFF.

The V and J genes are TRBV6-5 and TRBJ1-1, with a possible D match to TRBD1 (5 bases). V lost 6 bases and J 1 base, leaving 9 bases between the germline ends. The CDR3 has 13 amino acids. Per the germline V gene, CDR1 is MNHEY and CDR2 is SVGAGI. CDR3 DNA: TGTGCCAGCAGCCGCGGACAGAACACTGAAGCTTTCTTT. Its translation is CASSRGQNTEAFF.

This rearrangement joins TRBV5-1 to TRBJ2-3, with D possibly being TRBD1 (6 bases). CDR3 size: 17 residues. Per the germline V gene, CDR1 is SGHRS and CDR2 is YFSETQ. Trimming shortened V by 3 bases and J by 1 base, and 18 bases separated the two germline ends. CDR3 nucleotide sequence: TGCGCCAGCAGCTCTAAGATCACAGGGTCCGGCACAGATACGCAGTATTTT. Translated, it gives CASSSKITGSGTDTQYF.

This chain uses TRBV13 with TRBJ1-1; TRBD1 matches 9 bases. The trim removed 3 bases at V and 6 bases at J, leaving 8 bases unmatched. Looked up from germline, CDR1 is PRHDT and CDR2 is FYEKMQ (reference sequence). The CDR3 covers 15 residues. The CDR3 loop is CASSLVGQGNAEAFF. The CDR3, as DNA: TGTGCCAGCAGCTTGGTGGGACAGGGTAACGCTGAAGCTTTCTTT.

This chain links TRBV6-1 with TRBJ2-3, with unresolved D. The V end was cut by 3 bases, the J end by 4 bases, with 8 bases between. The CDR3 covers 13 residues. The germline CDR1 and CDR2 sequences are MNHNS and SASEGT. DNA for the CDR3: TGTGCCAGCAGTGAGAGGCAGCCAGATACGCAGTATTTT. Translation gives CASSERQPDTQYF.

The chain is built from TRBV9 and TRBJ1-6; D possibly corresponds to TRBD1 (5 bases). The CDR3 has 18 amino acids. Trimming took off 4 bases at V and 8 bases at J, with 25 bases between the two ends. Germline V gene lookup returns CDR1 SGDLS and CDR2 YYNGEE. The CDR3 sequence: CASSPMTDPWIFDSPLHF. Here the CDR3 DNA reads TGTGCCAGCAGCCCTATGACAGACCCATGGATTTTTGATTCACCCCTCCACTTT.

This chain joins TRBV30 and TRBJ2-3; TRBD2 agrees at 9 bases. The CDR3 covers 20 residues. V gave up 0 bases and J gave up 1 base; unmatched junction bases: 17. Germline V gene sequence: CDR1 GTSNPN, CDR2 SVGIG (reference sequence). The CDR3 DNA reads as TGTGCCTGGAGTGTACAACAGATCTTAGGCGGGAGGGGAGGCACAGATACGCAGTATTTT. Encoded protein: CAWSVQQILGGRGGTDTQYF.

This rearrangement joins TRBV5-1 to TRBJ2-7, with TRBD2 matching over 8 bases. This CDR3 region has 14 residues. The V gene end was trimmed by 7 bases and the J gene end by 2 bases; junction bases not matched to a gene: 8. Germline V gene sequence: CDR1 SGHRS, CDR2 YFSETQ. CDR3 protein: CASQVIAGPYEQYF. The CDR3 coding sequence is TGCGCCAGCCAAGTCATAGCGGGACCCTACGAGCAGTACTTC.

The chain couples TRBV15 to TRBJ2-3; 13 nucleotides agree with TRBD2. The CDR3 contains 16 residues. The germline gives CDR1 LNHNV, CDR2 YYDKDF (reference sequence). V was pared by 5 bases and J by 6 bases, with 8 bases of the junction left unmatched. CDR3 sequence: CATSPPGLAGMDTQYF. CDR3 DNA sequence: TGTGCCACCAGCCCGCCGGGACTAGCGGGGATGGATACGCAGTATTTT.

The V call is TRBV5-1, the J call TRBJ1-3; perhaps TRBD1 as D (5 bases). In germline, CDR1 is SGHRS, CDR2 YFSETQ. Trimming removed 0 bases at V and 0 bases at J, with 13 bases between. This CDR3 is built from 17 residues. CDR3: CASSLGLQGLSGNTIYF. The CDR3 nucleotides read TGCGCCAGCAGCTTGGGTTTGCAGGGTCTCTCTGGAAACACCATATATTTT.

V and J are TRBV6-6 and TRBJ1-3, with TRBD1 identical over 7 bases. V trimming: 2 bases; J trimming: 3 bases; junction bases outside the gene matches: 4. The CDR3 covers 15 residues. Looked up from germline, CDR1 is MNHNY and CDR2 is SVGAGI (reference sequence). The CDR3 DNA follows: TGTGCCAGCAGTTACGTCACAGGGGTTGGAAACACCATATATTTT. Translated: CASSYVTGVGNTIYF.

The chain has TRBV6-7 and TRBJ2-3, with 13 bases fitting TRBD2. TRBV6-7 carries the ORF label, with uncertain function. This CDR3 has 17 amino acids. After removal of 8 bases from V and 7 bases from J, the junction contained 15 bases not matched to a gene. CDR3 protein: CASRRTSGRQTSHTQYF. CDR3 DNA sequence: TGTGCCAGCCGCCGGACTAGCGGGAGACAAACGTCCCATACGCAGTATTTT.

CDR3 sequence reads: CASSPTGDGYTF. The CDR3 nucleotides read TGTGCCAGCAGCCCGACAGGGGATGGCTACACCTTC. The rearrangement uses TRBV3-1 (or the pseudogene TRBV3-2) and TRBJ1-2, with 8 bases aligning to TRBD1. The CDR3 has 12 residues. J was trimmed by 6 bases and V by 4 bases; bases with no gene match: 1. The germline V gene encodes CDR1 LGHDT and CDR2 YNNKEL (reference sequence).

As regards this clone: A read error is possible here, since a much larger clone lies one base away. CDR3 sequence: CSASRQRLDTGELFF. CDR3 coding DNA: TGCAGCGCCTCACGGCAGAGGTTGGACACCGGGGAGCTGTTTTTT. V is TRBV29-1 and J is TRBJ2-2; no clear D gene. The CDR3 is 15 residues long. The ends were cut back, 7 bases at V and 3 bases at J, with 18 bases in the middle. In germline, CDR1 is SQVTM, CDR2 ANQGSEA.

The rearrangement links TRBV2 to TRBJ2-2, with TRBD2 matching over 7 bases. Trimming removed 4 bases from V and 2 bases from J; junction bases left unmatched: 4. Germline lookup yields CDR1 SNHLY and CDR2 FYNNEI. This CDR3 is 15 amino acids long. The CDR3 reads CASSVGGYNTGELFF. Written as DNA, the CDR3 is TGTGCCAGCAGTGTGGGGGGGTATAACACCGGGGAGCTGTTTTTT.

The chain's CDR3 is CATSDFRPGVSSGANVLTF. The CDR3, as DNA: TGTGCCACCAGTGATTTCCGGCCAGGGGTAAGCTCTGGGGCCAACGTCCTGACTTTC. The genes are TRBV24-1 and TRBJ2-6; TRBD1 might be the D (6 bases). CDR1 and CDR2 (germline): KGHDR, SFDVKD. The CDR3 totals 19 residues. The germline V and J ends were trimmed by 1 base and 0 bases, with 15 bases remaining between them.

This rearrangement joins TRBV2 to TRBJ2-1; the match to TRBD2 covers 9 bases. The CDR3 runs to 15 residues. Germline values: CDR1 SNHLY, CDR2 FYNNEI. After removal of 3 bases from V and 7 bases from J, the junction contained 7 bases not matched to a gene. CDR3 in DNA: TGTGCCAGCAGTGACGACGCTAGCGGGACGAATGAGCAGTTCTTC. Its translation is CASSDDASGTNEQFF.

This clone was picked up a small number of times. The CDR3 spells CATSRDSNTDTQYF. CDR3 sequence (DNA): TGTGCCACCAGCAGGGACTCAAACACAGATACGCAGTATTTT. The chain is built from TRBV15 and TRBJ2-3; D is perhaps TRBD2 (5 bases). Germline V CDR1 and CDR2: LNHNV, YYDKDF (reference sequence). V lost 3 bases and J lost 2, with 9 bases in between. This CDR3 contains 14 residues.

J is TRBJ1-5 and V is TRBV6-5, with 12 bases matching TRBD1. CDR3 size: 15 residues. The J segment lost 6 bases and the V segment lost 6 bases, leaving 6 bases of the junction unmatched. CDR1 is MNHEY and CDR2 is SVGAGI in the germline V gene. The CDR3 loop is CASSAGTGGGQPQHF. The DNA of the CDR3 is TGTGCCAGCAGCGCCGGGACAGGGGGCGGTCAGCCCCAGCATTTT.

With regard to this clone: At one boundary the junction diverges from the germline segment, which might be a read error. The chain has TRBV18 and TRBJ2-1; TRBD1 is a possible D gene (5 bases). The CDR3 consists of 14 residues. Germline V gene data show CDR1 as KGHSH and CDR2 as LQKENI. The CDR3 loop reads CASLPNRQYNEQFF. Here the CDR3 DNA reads TGTGCCAGCTTACCAAACAGGCAGTACAATGAGCAGTTCTTC.

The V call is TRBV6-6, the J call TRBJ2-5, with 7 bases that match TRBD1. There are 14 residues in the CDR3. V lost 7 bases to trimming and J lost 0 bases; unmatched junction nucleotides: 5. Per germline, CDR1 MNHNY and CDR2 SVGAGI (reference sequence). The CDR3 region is CASTLDRYQETQYF. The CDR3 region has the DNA TGTGCCAGCACTTTGGACAGGTACCAAGAGACCCAGTACTTC.

The CDR3 spells CASSPSPHNYEQYF. CDR3 in DNA: TGTGCCAGCTCACCTAGTCCTCATAACTACGAGCAGTACTTC. The chain links TRBV18 to TRBJ2-7, with D hard to call. The V and J ends lost 3 bases and 3 bases respectively, with 12 bases between them. CDR3 length: 14 residues. Germline lookup yields CDR1 KGHSH and CDR2 LQKENI.

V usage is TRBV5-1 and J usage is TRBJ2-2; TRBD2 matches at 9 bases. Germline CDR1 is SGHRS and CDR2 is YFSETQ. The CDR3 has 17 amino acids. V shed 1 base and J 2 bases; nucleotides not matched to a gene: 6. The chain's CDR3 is CASSLWREGVNTGELFF. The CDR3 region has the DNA TGCGCCAGCAGCTTGTGGCGGGAGGGCGTAAACACCGGGGAGCTGTTTTTT. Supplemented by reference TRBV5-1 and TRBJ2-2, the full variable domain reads KAGVTQTPRYLIKTRGQQVTLSCSPISGHRSVSWYQQTPGQGLQFLFEYFSETQRNKGNFPGRFSGRQFSNSRSEMNVSTLELGDSALYLCASSLWREGVNTGELFFGEGSRLTVL.

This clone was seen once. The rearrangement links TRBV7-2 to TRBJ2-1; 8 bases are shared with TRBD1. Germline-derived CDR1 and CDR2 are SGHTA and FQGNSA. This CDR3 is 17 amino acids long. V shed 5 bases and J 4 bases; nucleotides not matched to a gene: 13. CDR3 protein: CASSPYRAGGPYNEQFF. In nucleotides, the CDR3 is TGTGCCAGCAGCCCATATAGGGCAGGGGGCCCTTACAATGAGCAGTTCTTC.

Here the CDR3 DNA reads TGTGCCAGCTCAGAGACAGGGAACACTGAAGCTTTCTTT. Its protein is CASSETGNTEAFF. This chain joins TRBV18 and TRBJ1-1; tentatively, D is TRBD1 (6 bases). CDR1 is KGHSH, CDR2 LQKENI, per germline. Trimming left V 5 bases short and J 1 base short, with 8 bases between. The CDR3 extends over 13 amino acids.